Listed below are T cell receptor beta chains from one sample, sequenced in a study of T-cell memory formation after mild COVID-19. A single record per CDR3 protein comes from TCRdb applying MiXCR to the 5' RACE reads. The sample includes 150,000 to 200,000 distinct CDR3 sequences, around 15% seen only once; the top ten take 12% to 15%. What was sequenced was PBMCs or a T cell subset sorted from them (not recorded which). The receptors here all came from an adult woman who had mild COVID-19 (a few samples of this study predate the infection). Cell type and time point are not known. The conserved cysteine and the conserved F or W are not part of the CDR3 here. Each record gives: V gene, J gene, D gene, clone size, CDR3 protein. The D gene is left open where the match is weak. Only part of the rows carry a size: once, few, many, or a class if the clone is expanded.

>TRBV5-1|TRBJ2-7|-|many
ASSFLSVGDGREQY
>TRBV5-1|TRBJ2-5|TRBD2|-
ASSLRASGQETQY
>TRBV3-1|TRBJ1-2|-|few
ASSPGQSRSYGYT
>TRBV2|TRBJ2-1|TRBD2|-
ASSPGTSNLGEQF
>TRBV7-9|TRBJ2-1|-|-
ASSPPRRNEQF
>TRBV20-1|TRBJ2-7|-|-
SARVGPSYEQY
>TRBV20-1|TRBJ2-1|TRBD2|-
SARDLSGRTSYNEQF
>TRBV12-3/TRBV12-4|TRBJ2-1|TRBD2|-
AITLEVAGGEGYNEQF
>TRBV19|TRBJ1-2|TRBD1|few
ASSSRDSSVLGYT
>TRBV29-1|TRBJ1-2|-|-
SVDPSGAARGYT
>TRBV4-1|TRBJ1-1|-|-
ASSQDREAF